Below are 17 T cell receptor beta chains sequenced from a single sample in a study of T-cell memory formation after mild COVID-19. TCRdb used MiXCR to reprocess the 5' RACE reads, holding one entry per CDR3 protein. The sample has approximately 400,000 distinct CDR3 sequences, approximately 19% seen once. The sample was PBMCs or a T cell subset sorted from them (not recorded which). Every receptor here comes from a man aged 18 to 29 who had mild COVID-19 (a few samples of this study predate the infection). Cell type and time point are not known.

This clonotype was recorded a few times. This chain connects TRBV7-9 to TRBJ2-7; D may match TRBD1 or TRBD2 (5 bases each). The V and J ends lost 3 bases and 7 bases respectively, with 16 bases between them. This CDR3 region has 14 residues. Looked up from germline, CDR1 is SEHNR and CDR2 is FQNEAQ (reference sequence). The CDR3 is CASSLGVSEEEQYF. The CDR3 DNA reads TGTGCCAGCAGCTTGGGGGTGTCTGAAGAAGAGCAGTACTTC.

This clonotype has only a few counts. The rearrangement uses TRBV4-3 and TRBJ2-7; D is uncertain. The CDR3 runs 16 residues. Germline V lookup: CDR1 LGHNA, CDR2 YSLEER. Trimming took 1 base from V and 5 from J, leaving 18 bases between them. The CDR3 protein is CASSQVSLPRSDEQYF. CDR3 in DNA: TGCGCCAGCAGCCAAGTATCACTGCCGAGGAGCGACGAGCAGTACTTC.

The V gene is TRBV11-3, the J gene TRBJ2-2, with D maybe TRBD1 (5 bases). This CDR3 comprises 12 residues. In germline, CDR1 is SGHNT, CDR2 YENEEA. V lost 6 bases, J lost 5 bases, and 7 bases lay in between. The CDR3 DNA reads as TGTGCCAGCAGGAAGGGGACCGGGGAGCTGTTTTTT. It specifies CASRKGTGELFF. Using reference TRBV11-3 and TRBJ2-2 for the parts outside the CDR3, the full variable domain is EAGVVQSPRYKIIEKKQPVAFWCNPISGHNTLYWYLQNLGQGPELLIRYENEEAVDDSQLPKDRFSAERLKGVDSTLKIQPAELGDSAVYLCASRKGTGELFFGEGSRLTVL.

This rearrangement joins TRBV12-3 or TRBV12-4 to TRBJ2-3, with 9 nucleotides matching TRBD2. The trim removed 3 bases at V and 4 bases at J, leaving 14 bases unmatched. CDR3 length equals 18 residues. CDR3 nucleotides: TGTGCCAGCAGTTTTCCCTCTTCGAGCGGGGGGACCCCAGATACGCAGTATTTT. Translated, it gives CASSFPSSSGGTPDTQYF.

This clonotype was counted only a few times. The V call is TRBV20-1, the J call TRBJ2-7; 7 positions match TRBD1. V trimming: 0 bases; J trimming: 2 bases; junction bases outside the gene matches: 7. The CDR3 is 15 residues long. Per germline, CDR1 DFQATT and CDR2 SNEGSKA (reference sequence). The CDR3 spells CSARDPQGRAYEQYF. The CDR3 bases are TGCAGTGCTAGAGACCCACAGGGGCGGGCCTACGAGCAGTACTTC.

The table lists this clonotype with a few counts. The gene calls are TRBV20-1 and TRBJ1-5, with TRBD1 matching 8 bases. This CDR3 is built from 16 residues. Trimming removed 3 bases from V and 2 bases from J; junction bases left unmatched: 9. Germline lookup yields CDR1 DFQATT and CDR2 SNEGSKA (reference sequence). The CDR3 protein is CSASSDMGQGNQPQHF. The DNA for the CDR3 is TGCAGTGCTAGTTCCGACATGGGACAGGGCAATCAGCCCCAGCATTTT.

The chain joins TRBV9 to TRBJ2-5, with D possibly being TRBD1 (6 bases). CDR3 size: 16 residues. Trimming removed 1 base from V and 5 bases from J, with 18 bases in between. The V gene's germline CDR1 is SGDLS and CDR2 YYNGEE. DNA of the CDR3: TGTGCCAGCAGCGTATTTTTCACAGGGAGAAGGGAGACCCAGTACTTC. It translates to CASSVFFTGRRETQYF.

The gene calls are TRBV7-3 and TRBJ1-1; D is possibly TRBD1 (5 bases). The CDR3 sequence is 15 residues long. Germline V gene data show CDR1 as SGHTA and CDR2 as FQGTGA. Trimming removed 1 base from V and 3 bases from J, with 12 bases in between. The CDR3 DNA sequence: TGTGCCAGCAGCTTAAGGCCCATGGGGGACACTGAAGCTTTCTTT. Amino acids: CASSLRPMGDTEAFF.

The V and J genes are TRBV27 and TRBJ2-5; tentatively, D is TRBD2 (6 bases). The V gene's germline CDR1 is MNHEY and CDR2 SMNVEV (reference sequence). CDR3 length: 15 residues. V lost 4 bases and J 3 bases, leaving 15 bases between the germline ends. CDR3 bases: TGTGCCAGCAGTTCTATTGGGACTGATGAAGAGACCCAGTACTTC. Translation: CASSSIGTDEETQYF.

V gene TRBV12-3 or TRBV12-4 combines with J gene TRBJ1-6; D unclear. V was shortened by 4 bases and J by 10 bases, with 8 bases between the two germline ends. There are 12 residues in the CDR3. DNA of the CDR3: TGTGCCAGCAGTTCTACAGACTCACCCCTCCACTTT. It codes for CASSSTDSPLHF.

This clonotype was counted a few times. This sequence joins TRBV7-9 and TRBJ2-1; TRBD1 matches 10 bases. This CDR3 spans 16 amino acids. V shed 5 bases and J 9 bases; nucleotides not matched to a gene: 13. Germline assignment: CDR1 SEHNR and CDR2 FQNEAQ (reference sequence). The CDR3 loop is CASSLTGQGGRGEQFF. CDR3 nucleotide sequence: TGTGCCAGCAGCCTAACCGGACAGGGGGGTCGAGGTGAGCAGTTCTTC.

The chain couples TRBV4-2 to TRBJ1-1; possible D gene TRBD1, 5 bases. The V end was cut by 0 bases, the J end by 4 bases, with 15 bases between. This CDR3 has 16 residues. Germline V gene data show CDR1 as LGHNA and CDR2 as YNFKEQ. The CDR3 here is CASSQDFWQGSTEAFF. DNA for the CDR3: TGTGCCAGCAGCCAAGATTTTTGGCAGGGAAGCACTGAAGCTTTCTTT.

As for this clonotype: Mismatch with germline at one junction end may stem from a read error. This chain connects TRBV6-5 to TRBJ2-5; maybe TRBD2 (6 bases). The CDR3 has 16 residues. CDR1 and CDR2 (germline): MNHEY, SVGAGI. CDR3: CASSYYGGLYQETQYF. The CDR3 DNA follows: TGTGCTAGCAGTTACTACGGGGGATTGTACCAAGAGACCCAGTACTTC.

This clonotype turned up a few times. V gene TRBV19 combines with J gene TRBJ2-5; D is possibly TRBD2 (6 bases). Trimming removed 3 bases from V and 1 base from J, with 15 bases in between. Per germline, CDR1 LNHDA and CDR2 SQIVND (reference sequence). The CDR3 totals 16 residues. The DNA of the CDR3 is TGTGCCAGTAGTATCACCGGGCGGGGACGCCAAGAGACCCAGTACTTC. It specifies CASSITGRGRQETQYF.

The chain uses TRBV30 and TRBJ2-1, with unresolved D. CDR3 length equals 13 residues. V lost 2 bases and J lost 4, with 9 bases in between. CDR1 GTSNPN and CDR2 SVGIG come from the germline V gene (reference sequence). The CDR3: CAWSHTNYNEQFF. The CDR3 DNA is TGTGCCTGGAGTCATACAAATTACAATGAGCAGTTCTTC.

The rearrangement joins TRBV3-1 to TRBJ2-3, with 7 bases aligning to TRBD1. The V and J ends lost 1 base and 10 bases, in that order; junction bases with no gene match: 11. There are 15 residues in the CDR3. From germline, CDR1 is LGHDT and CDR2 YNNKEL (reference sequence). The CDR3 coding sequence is TGTGCCAGCAGCCAAGTAGGGGGCTTCGGCGCGGCGCAGTATTTT. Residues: CASSQVGGFGAAQYF.

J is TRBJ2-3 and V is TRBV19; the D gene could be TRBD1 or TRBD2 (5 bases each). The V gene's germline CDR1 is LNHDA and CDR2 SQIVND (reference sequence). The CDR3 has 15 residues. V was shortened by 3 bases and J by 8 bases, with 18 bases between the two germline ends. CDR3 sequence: CASSISASTGGTQYF. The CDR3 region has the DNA TGTGCCAGTAGTATTTCAGCCTCGACTGGGGGTACGCAGTATTTT.